Shown below are 13 T cell receptor beta chains from a single sample sequenced in a study of T cells after yellow fever vaccination. MiXCR, run by TCRdb on the 5' RACE reads, gives a single entry per CDR3 protein. The sample yields about 580,000 distinct CDR3 sequences, roughly a sixth seen once. The sequences come from PBMCs, collected around 5 days after the first yellow fever vaccination. These receptors came from a man aged 18 to 29 who received the YFV17D yellow fever vaccine.

The chain joins TRBV19 to TRBJ2-1; no clear D gene. CDR1 LNHDA and CDR2 SQIVND come from the germline V gene (reference sequence). The CDR3 sequence is 15 residues long. Trimming cost V 1 base and J 2 bases, with 9 bases left between them. The CDR3 here is CASSIGPFPYNEQFF. The CDR3 DNA reads as TGTGCCAGTAGTATAGGTCCTTTCCCCTACAATGAGCAGTTCTTC.

J is TRBJ1-2 and V is TRBV5-1, with D unclear. The germline CDR1 and CDR2 sequences are SGHRS and YFSETQ. Trimming stripped 2 bases from V and 6 bases from J, with 8 bases between. This CDR3 is built from 12 residues. CDR3 nucleotides: TGCGCCAGCAGCTTCAGCGAGGATGGCTACACCTTC. Protein: CASSFSEDGYTF.

The V call is TRBV7-6, the J call TRBJ2-1, with D perhaps matching TRBD1 (9 bases). Trimming shortened V by 2 bases and J by 9 bases, and 20 bases separated the two germline ends. The CDR3 contains 16 residues. Germline V CDR1 and CDR2: SGHVS, FNYEAQ. The CDR3 spells CASSLRGGQGLGEQFF. The CDR3 DNA follows: TGTGCCAGCAGCTTACGGGGGGGACAGGGCTTGGGTGAGCAGTTCTTC.

Worth noting for this clonotype: An end of the junction does not agree with germline; a read error may underlie this. The rearrangement joins TRBV4-1 to TRBJ2-2; D may be TRBD2 (5 bases). This CDR3 contains 13 residues. Germline V lookup: CDR1 MGHRA, CDR2 YSYEKL. The CDR3 DNA reads as TGCGCCAGCAGCCAAGGATGGGGTGGGGAGCTGTTCTTT. It translates to CASSQGWGGELFF.

This clonotype was detected a few times. J is TRBJ1-2 and V is TRBV6-1; 8 bases are shared with TRBD1. CDR3 length equals 14 residues. With V trimmed by 6 bases and J by 3 bases, 6 bases remained unmatched. Germline loops: CDR1 MNHNS, CDR2 SASEGT. CDR3 sequence: CASRDTGGDYGYTF. Here the CDR3 DNA reads TGTGCCAGCAGGGACACAGGGGGAGACTATGGCTACACCTTC.

This chain connects TRBV12-3 or TRBV12-4 to TRBJ1-6; 8 bases line up with TRBD1. Trimming removed 5 bases from V and 10 bases from J; junction bases left unmatched: 10. The CDR3 is 15 residues long. For the CDR3, the DNA is TGTGCCAGCAGTCGCCGGGACAGGCTTAGATCACCCCTCCACTTT. Protein sequence: CASSRRDRLRSPLHF.

The V call is TRBV12-3 or TRBV12-4, the J call TRBJ1-2; no clear D gene. The CDR3 extends over 13 amino acids. V was cut by 5 bases and J by 3 bases, with 10 bases left in between. DNA of the CDR3: TGTGCCAGCAGTACCCTTGGCTACTATGGCTACACCTTC. Its protein product is CASSTLGYYGYTF.

The table lists this clonotype with a few counts. The chain has TRBV28 and TRBJ1-2; the D gene is possibly TRBD1 (5 bases). The V and J ends lost 6 bases and 4 bases respectively, with 9 bases between them. This CDR3 is built from 12 residues. Per germline, CDR1 MDHEN and CDR2 SYDVKM. In DNA form, the CDR3 reads TGTGCCAGCAGGATGGGGCCCTATGGCTACACCTTC. This encodes CASRMGPYGYTF.

The chain couples TRBV5-1 to TRBJ1-2, with 10 bases fitting TRBD1. Germline V lookup: CDR1 SGHRS, CDR2 YFSETQ. V gave up 4 bases and J gave up 4 bases; unmatched junction bases: 4. The CDR3 covers 14 residues. The CDR3 is CASSVTGGSYGYTF. The DNA for the CDR3 is TGCGCCAGCAGCGTGACAGGGGGCAGCTATGGCTACACCTTC.

The sample holds a few counts of this clonotype. This chain uses TRBV5-1 with TRBJ2-5; possibly TRBD1 for D (5 bases). Germline loops: CDR1 SGHRS, CDR2 YFSETQ. The V end was cut by 0 bases, the J end by 2 bases, with 11 bases between. CDR3 size: 15 residues. The CDR3 here is CASSLGSGMQETQYF. For the CDR3, the DNA is TGCGCCAGCAGCTTGGGCTCAGGGATGCAAGAGACCCAGTACTTC.

The genes are TRBV18 and TRBJ1-1, with D maybe TRBD1 (5 bases). The germline V gene encodes CDR1 KGHSH and CDR2 LQKENI. The CDR3 loop spans 15 amino acids. The V gene lost 6 bases and the J gene lost 1 base, with 15 bases spanning the gap. The CDR3 spells CASSPSQGENTEAFF. The DNA of the CDR3 is TGTGCCAGCTCGCCATCTCAGGGAGAGAACACTGAAGCTTTCTTT.

This clonotype was detected ten times or more. V and J are TRBV5-1 and TRBJ2-7; 9 bases line up with TRBD1. The length of the CDR3 is 15 residues. Germline trimming cut 0 bases from V and 5 bases from J; bases unmatched to any gene: 6. CDR1 and CDR2 (germline): SGHRS, YFSETQ. The CDR3 is CASSLALQGANEQYF. CDR3 DNA: TGCGCCAGCAGCTTGGCCCTACAGGGGGCCAACGAGCAGTACTTC.

The chain links TRBV19 to TRBJ1-1; 11 bases are shared with TRBD1. V lost 6 bases, J lost 11 bases, and 8 bases stayed unmatched. CDR1 is LNHDA, CDR2 SQIVND, per germline (reference sequence). The CDR3 covers 13 residues. CDR3 sequence: CASSHGQGAMAFF. CDR3 DNA: TGTGCCAGTAGCCATGGACAGGGGGCGATGGCTTTCTTT.